These T cell receptor beta chains were read from a single sample in a study of T-cell memory formation after mild COVID-19. TCRdb fed the 5' RACE reads into MiXCR, producing one record per CDR3 protein. This table holds about 350,000 distinct CDR3 sequences, approximately 13% found once. Source material: PBMCs or a T cell subset sorted from them (not recorded which). The origin of the receptors is a man between 18 and 29 years old who had mild COVID-19 (a few samples of this study predate the infection). Cell type and time point are not known. The CDR3 runs from the conserved cysteine through the conserved F or W. A D gene is named only where the DNA matches it firmly. A clone size is listed for some rows: how often the clone was seen (once, few, many), or a class if it is expanded.

J gene	V gene	D gene	clone size	CDR3 protein	CDR3 DNA
TRBJ2-3	TRBV20-1	.	.	CSARSGPWGSWDADTQYF	TGCAGTGCTCGCTCGGGGCCCTGGGGGTCGTGGGATGCAGATACGCAGTATTTT
TRBJ2-2	TRBV7-2	.	.	CASSSRGQGSGELFF	TGTGCCAGCAGCTCCCGGGGGCAGGGGTCCGGGGAGCTGTTTTTT
TRBJ2-1	TRBV5-1	TRBD1	.	CASSLGQGAGEQFF	TGCGCCAGCAGCTTGGGACAGGGGGCCGGCGAGCAGTTCTTC
TRBJ1-1	TRBV10-1	.	.	CASSGTYETFF	TGCGCCAGCAGCGGGACGTACGAAACTTTCTTT
TRBJ1-2	TRBV24-1	TRBD1	.	CATSDYGTGGDDYGYTF	TGTGCCACCAGTGATTACGGGACAGGGGGCGATGACTATGGCTACACCTTC
TRBJ2-1	TRBV4-3	TRBD1	many	CASALDRGIVYEQFF	TGCGCCAGCGCCCTGGACAGGGGAATCGTTTATGAGCAGTTCTTC
TRBJ2-4	TRBV7-9	.	.	CASSPSTNIQYF	TGTGCCAGCAGCCCATCAACGAACATTCAGTACTTC
TRBJ1-6	TRBV27	.	few	CASSSRDRTLLSPLHF	TGTGCCAGCAGTTCAAGAGACAGGACCTTACTATCACCCCTCCACTTT
TRBJ2-1	TRBV12-3/TRBV12-4	.	.	CASSFGLEQFF	TGTGCCAGCAGTTTTGGTCTTGAGCAGTTCTTC
TRBJ2-2	TRBV6-2/TRBV6-3	TRBD1	.	CASSSRQGTGELFF	TGTGCCAGCAGTTCACGACAGGGCACCGGGGAGCTGTTTTTT
TRBJ2-5	TRBV20-1	.	.	CSARLWAQETQYF	TGCAGTGCTAGACTCTGGGCCCAAGAGACCCAGTACTTC
TRBJ2-5	TRBV4-1	.	few	CASSLELNQETQYF	TGCGCCAGCAGCCTCGAGTTGAACCAAGAGACCCAGTACTTC
TRBJ1-2	TRBV5-5	.	few	CASSFLDSRIRYGYTF	TGTGCCAGCAGCTTCCTAGACAGTCGCATTAGATATGGCTACACCTTC
TRBJ2-5	TRBV29-1	TRBD1	.	CSVSGTGGSETQYF	TGCAGCGTTTCCGGGACAGGGGGTTCAGAGACCCAGTACTTC
TRBJ2-3	TRBV20-1	.	few	CSARGVGGSTDTQYF	TGCAGTGCCCGGGGGGTAGGGGGATCCACAGATACGCAGTATTTT
TRBJ2-3	TRBV29-1	.	.	CSAGRQPGLGDTQYF	TGCAGCGCAGGCCGCCAGCCTGGGCTTGGAGATACGCAGTATTTT
TRBJ2-3	TRBV11-2	TRBD1	few	CASSSWTGGADTQYF	TGTGCCAGCAGCTCGTGGACAGGGGGAGCAGATACGCAGTATTTT
TRBJ1-3	TRBV4-3	.	many	CASSRTVAVRGNTIYF	TGCGCCAGCAGCCGAACCGTAGCCGTCAGGGGAAACACCATATATTTT
TRBJ1-1	TRBV20-1	TRBD1	.	CSAPAGGDTEAFF	TGCAGTGCTCCGGCAGGGGGGGACACTGAAGCTTTCTTT
TRBJ1-2	TRBV19	TRBD1	.	CASSLHRGLGGYTF	TGTGCCAGTAGTTTACACAGGGGACTTGGTGGCTACACCTTC
TRBJ1-6	TRBV7-3	.	.	CASSLTYVGSPLHF	TGTGCCAGCAGCTTAACGTATGTAGGTTCACCCCTCCACTTT
TRBJ1-4	TRBV7-2	.	.	CASSLGGGGNEKLFF	TGTGCCAGCAGCTTAGGAGGTGGCGGAAATGAAAAACTGTTTTTT
TRBJ1-3	TRBV12-3/TRBV12-4	.	many	CASSYGNTIYF	TGTGCCAGCAGTTACGGAAACACCATATATTTT
TRBJ2-3	TRBV14	.	.	CASSQGGYTDTQYF	TGTGCCAGCAGCCAAGGGGGTTACACAGATACGCAGTATTTT
TRBJ1-5	TRBV24-1	.	.	CASQGRGGNQPQHF	TGTGCCTCACAGGGCCGTGGCGGCAATCAGCCCCAGCATTTT
TRBJ2-7	TRBV10-3	TRBD1	.	CAISSGTGGFYEQYF	TGTGCCATCAGTTCCGGGACAGGGGGCTTCTACGAGCAGTACTTC
TRBJ1-2	TRBV7-9	TRBD1	few	CATPDRERGYTF	TGTGCCACTCCGGACAGGGAGAGGGGCTACACCTTC
TRBJ2-5	TRBV4-3	.	few	CASSQDPGALLETQYF	TGCGCCAGCAGCCAAGACCCGGGGGCTTTGTTAGAGACCCAGTACTTC
TRBJ2-1	TRBV4-2	TRBD2	many	CASSQDIGGGQLEQFF	TGTGCCAGCAGCCAAGATATCGGGGGGGGGCAACTTGAGCAGTTCTTC
TRBJ1-6	TRBV4-1	.	.	CASSHRHNSPLHF	TGCGCCAGCAGCCACAGGCATAATTCACCCCTCCACTTT
TRBJ1-2	TRBV18	TRBD1	few	CASSHGTDYGYTF	TGTGCCAGCTCACACGGGACAGACTATGGCTACACCTTC